One sample yielded the 18 T cell receptor beta chains listed below, sequenced in a study of technical replicates of blood from a handful of donors. TCRdb's copy holds only in-frame clones and misses some; the assay was immunoSEQ multiplex PCR. The sample gives 55,000 to 80,000 clones, roughly 90% of which show up once; under 0.55% is in the top ten. Sequencing input: T cells isolated from PBMCs. The source is a human donor in good health.

The V gene is TRBV27, the J gene TRBJ1-2; 7 nucleotides agree with TRBD1. Germline V CDR1 and CDR2: MNHEY, SMNVEV (reference sequence). The CDR3 is 15 amino acids. Trimming took 3 bases from V and 0 from J; bases not matched to a gene: 4. The CDR3 loop reads CASSFLGTANYGYTF. The CDR3 DNA reads TGTGCCAGCAGTTTCTTAGGGACAGCTAACTATGGCTACACCTTC.

V gene TRBV15 combines with J gene TRBJ1-2, with D possibly being TRBD1 (6 bases). CDR1 is LNHNV, CDR2 YYDKDF, per germline (reference sequence). This CDR3 comprises 18 residues. The V gene lost 0 bases and the J gene lost 7 bases, with 24 bases spanning the gap. For the CDR3, the DNA is TGTGCCACCAGCAGAGATCTCCAGGGGCCATCCCGTGTCTTTGGCTACACCTTC. Its translation is CATSRDLQGPSRVFGYTF. Full variable domain (rest looked up from reference TRBV15 and TRBJ1-2): DAMVIQNPRYQVTQFGKPVTLSCSQTLNHNVMYWYQQKSSQAPKLLFHYYDKDFNNEADTPDNFQSRRPNTSFCFLDIRSPGLGDTAMYLCATSRDLQGPSRVFGYTFGSGTRLTVV.

This rearrangement joins TRBV30 to TRBJ2-1, with TRBD2 identical over 7 bases. In germline, CDR1 is GTSNPN, CDR2 SVGIG (reference sequence). J lost 4 bases, V lost 2 bases, and 5 bases had no gene match. The CDR3 consists of 14 residues. Here the CDR3 DNA reads TGTGCCTGGAGTCTGGGGACTACATACAATGAGCAGTTCTTC. The encoded protein is CAWSLGTTYNEQFF.

The rearrangement uses TRBV19 and TRBJ2-5; the match to TRBD1 covers 7 bases. Germline CDR1 reads LNHDA; CDR2 reads SQIVND (reference sequence). This CDR3 region has 15 residues. V was clipped by 6 bases and J by 5 bases; unmatched bases: 12. The CDR3 sequence is CASSPQGGGDETQYF. CDR3 nucleotide sequence: TGTGCCAGTAGCCCCCAAGGGGGCGGTGATGAGACCCAGTACTTC. Full variable domain (remainder filled in from reference TRBV19 and TRBJ2-5): DGGITQSPKYLFRKEGQNVTLSCEQNLNHDAMYWYRQDPGQGLRLIYYSQIVNDFQKGDIAEGYSVSREKKESFPLTVTSAQKNPTAFYLCASSPQGGGDETQYFGPGTRLLVL.

This rearrangement joins TRBV5-4 to TRBJ2-7; no firm D call. The germline V gene has CDR1 SGHNT and CDR2 YYREEE (reference sequence). Trimming cost V 4 bases and J 3 bases, with 5 bases left between them. This CDR3 is 11 amino acids long. The CDR3 here is CASSLNYEQYF. CDR3 bases: TGTGCCAGCAGCCTAAACTACGAGCAGTACTTC.

The V gene is TRBV27, the J gene TRBJ1-2; D may be TRBD1 (5 bases). The ends were cut back, 3 bases at V and 5 bases at J, with 10 bases in the middle. The CDR3 runs to 13 residues. Germline values: CDR1 MNHEY, CDR2 SMNVEV (reference sequence). The CDR3 coding sequence is TGTGCCAGCAGTTTCGGCAGGGATTATGGCTACACCTTC. This sequence encodes CASSFGRDYGYTF.

The chain has TRBV9 and TRBJ1-4, with D uncertain. The CDR3 has 14 amino acids. V lost 2 bases to trimming and J lost 8 bases, with 13 bases between them. Germline CDR1 SGDLS, CDR2 YYNGEE. The chain's CDR3 is CASSVGGIGEKLFF. CDR3 coding DNA: TGTGCCAGCAGCGTCGGAGGGATAGGCGAAAAACTGTTTTTT. Drawing the rest from reference TRBV9 and TRBJ1-4, the complete variable domain is DSGVTQTPKHLITATGQRVTLRCSPRSGDLSVYWYQQSLDQGLQFLIQYYNGEERAKGNILERFSAQQFPDLHSELNLSSLELGDSALYFCASSVGGIGEKLFFGSGTQLSVL.

Written as DNA, the CDR3 is TGTGCCTGCGGGGGCCCGAACACTGAAGCTTTCTTT. Its translation is CACGGPNTEAFF. This chain connects TRBV6-1 to TRBJ1-1, with D perhaps matching TRBD1 (6 bases). The CDR3 contains 12 residues. Trimming took 11 bases from V and 1 from J, leaving 11 bases between them. The germline CDR1 and CDR2 sequences are MNHNS and SASEGT.

The CDR3 protein is CAIDSSLQGMGTGELFF. The CDR3 nucleotides read TGTGCCATCGATTCATCTTTACAGGGGATGGGCACCGGGGAGCTGTTTTTT. The chain has TRBV7-2 and TRBJ2-2, with TRBD1 matching over 7 bases. The V segment lost 10 bases and the J segment 4 bases; nucleotides outside the gene matches: 18. The CDR3 has 17 residues. Germline V lookup: CDR1 SGHTA, CDR2 FQGNSA.

The chain recombines TRBV9 with TRBJ1-1; possible D gene TRBD1, 6 bases. Per the germline V gene, CDR1 is SGDLS and CDR2 is YYNGEE. The ends were cut back, 2 bases at V and 10 bases at J, with 21 bases in the middle. The CDR3 is made up of 15 amino acids. CDR3 bases: TGTGCCAGCAGCGTGATGCCGGGACACCTTATGGGAGCTTTCTTT. Its translation: CASSVMPGHLMGAFF.

This chain uses TRBV4-2 with TRBJ1-2; TRBD1 aligns across 7 bases. Per germline, CDR1 LGHNA and CDR2 YNFKEQ. The J segment lost 4 bases and the V segment lost 1 base, leaving 18 bases of the junction unmatched. This CDR3 spans 19 amino acids. Written as DNA, the CDR3 is TGTGCCAGCAGCCAAGGACAAACTTTATTAGGGTGGGACAGCTATGGCTACACCTTC. Encoded protein: CASSQGQTLLGWDSYGYTF.

This clone appeared once. The chain links TRBV13 to TRBJ2-7, with TRBD1 identical over 9 bases. CDR1 and CDR2 (germline): PRHDT, FYEKMQ (reference sequence). The CDR3 is made up of 13 amino acids. Trimming took 5 bases from V and 7 from J; bases not matched to a gene: 6. The CDR3 loop reads CASSLQGASEQYF. As DNA, the CDR3 is TGTGCCAGCAGCCTACAGGGGGCGAGTGAGCAGTACTTC.

V gene TRBV9 combines with J gene TRBJ2-7, with TRBD2 matching 7 bases. From germline, CDR1 is SGDLS and CDR2 YYNGEE. V shed 0 bases, J shed 3 bases, and the junction held 3 bases outside the gene matches. The CDR3 totals 14 residues. CDR3 amino acids: CASSVGAGFYEQYF. The DNA for the CDR3 is TGTGCCAGCAGCGTAGGAGCGGGATTCTACGAGCAGTACTTC. Filled out from reference TRBV9 and TRBJ2-7, the complete variable domain reads DSGVTQTPKHLITATGQRVTLRCSPRSGDLSVYWYQQSLDQGLQFLIQYYNGEERAKGNILERFSAQQFPDLHSELNLSSLELGDSALYFCASSVGAGFYEQYFGPGTRLTVT.

The gene calls are TRBV5-1 and TRBJ2-7; possibly TRBD1 for D (5 bases). The CDR3 is 15 residues long. Germline V gene sequence: CDR1 SGHRS, CDR2 YFSETQ. V was clipped by 2 bases and J by 3 bases, with 15 bases between them. CDR3 nucleotide sequence: TGCGCCAGCAGCTTTGTCGTGCAGGGCAACTACGAGCAGTACTTC. Translated: CASSFVVQGNYEQYF.

This clone was found once. This chain connects TRBV18 to TRBJ2-1, with D maybe TRBD1 (6 bases). The CDR3 consists of 13 residues. Germline CDR1 KGHSH, CDR2 LQKENI. Trimming pared 6 bases from V and 10 bases from J, leaving 16 bases between. The CDR3 bases are TGTGCCAGCTCCCCGGGGAACAGGGAAGAGCAGTTCTTC. Protein product: CASSPGNREEQFF. The variable domain in full, with the rest retrieved from reference TRBV18 and TRBJ2-1, is NAGVMQNPRHLVRRRGQEARLRCSPMKGHSHVYWYRQLPEEGLKFMVYLQKENIIDESGMPKERFSAEFPKEGPSILRIQQVVRGDSAAYFCASSPGNREEQFFGPGTRLTVL.

The chain is built from TRBV10-3 and TRBJ2-3; D remains ambiguous. The germline V gene has CDR1 ENHRY and CDR2 SYGVKD. V lost 5 bases, J lost 6 bases, and 15 bases lay in between. CDR3 length equals 14 residues. In DNA, the CDR3 is TGTGCCATCAGTCACAATTCCGGGTCGGATACGCAGTATTTT. It yields the protein CAISHNSGSDTQYF.

This chain connects TRBV27 to TRBJ2-3; 9 nucleotides line up with TRBD2. Trimming removed 7 bases from V and 0 bases from J; junction bases left unmatched: 11. Germline-derived CDR1 and CDR2 are MNHEY and SMNVEV (reference sequence). The CDR3 spans 17 residues. CDR3 nucleotide sequence: TGTGCCAGCATAGGTCTAGCGGGGTTCTCTAGCACAGATACGCAGTATTTT. Residues: CASIGLAGFSSTDTQYF.

This chain connects TRBV5-5 to TRBJ2-2; perhaps TRBD1 as D (6 bases). V shed 5 bases and J shed 0 bases, with 11 bases lying between them. The germline gives CDR1 SGHKS, CDR2 YYEKEE (reference sequence). CDR3 length: 15 residues. The CDR3 is CASRVGGANTGELFF. In DNA form, the CDR3 reads TGTGCCAGCAGGGTTGGGGGCGCGAACACCGGGGAGCTGTTTTTT.